Reported below is one T cell receptor (beta chain). No antigen is known for it. This CDR3 has 15 amino acids. Germline CDR1 is MGHRA and CDR2 is YSYEKL. V dropped 4 bases and J dropped 10; count of bases not matched to a gene: 13. The sample comes from a study of a mutant IDH1 vaccine in newly diagnosed glioma. Some clones are missing from TCRdb's copy, which holds only in-frame ones; the method was immunoSEQ multiplex PCR. This table has 20,000 to 25,000 clones, roughly 70% appearing once. Regarding time point: week 11, during vaccination. Doses of 300 ug of mutant IDH1 20-mer peptide were given with topical imiquimod.

The chain carries TRBV4-1 and TRBJ2-1, with 7 bases fitting TRBD2. The source was peripheral blood mononuclear cells (PBMCs), collected from a glioma patient whose treatment included an IDH1 peptide vaccine. The receptor's source is a man aged 18 to 30 with glioma. Some clones in this sample may be carry-over from other donors' samples. CDR3 nucleotides: TGCGCCAGCAGCCGGACTAGAGGGTTGGAGAGGGAGCAGTTCTTC. Amino acids: CASSRTRGLEREQFF.